This TCR beta chain was retrieved from a study of sequential checkpoint blockade in melanoma. Remarks on this clone: One end of the junction varies from germline; a read error may be responsible. The sample holds other DNA sequences that translate to the same CDR3.

Some clones are missing from TCRdb's copy, which holds only in-frame ones; the method was immunoSEQ multiplex PCR. The sample lists under 20,000 clones; around two thirds were seen once. Treatment here: randomized to nivolumab then ipilimumab (arm A) or the reverse (arm B). None of the patients previously received DNA-damaging chemotherapy. Live CD3+CD8+ CD19− CD56− cells were sorted from PBMCs. The CDR3 spans 13 residues. Germline-derived CDR1 and CDR2 are LNHDA and SQIVND (reference sequence). This specimen consisted of CD8+ T cells sorted from blood (inferred from file names), obtained from a patient given nivolumab and ipilimumab in sequence. The chain couples TRBV19 to TRBJ1-2; D gene uncertain. The source of this sequence is a human donor with melanoma. The CDR3 spells CASSENRGYGYTF. The DNA for the CDR3 is TGCGCCAGTAGTGAGAACCGGGGTTATGGCTACACCTTC.